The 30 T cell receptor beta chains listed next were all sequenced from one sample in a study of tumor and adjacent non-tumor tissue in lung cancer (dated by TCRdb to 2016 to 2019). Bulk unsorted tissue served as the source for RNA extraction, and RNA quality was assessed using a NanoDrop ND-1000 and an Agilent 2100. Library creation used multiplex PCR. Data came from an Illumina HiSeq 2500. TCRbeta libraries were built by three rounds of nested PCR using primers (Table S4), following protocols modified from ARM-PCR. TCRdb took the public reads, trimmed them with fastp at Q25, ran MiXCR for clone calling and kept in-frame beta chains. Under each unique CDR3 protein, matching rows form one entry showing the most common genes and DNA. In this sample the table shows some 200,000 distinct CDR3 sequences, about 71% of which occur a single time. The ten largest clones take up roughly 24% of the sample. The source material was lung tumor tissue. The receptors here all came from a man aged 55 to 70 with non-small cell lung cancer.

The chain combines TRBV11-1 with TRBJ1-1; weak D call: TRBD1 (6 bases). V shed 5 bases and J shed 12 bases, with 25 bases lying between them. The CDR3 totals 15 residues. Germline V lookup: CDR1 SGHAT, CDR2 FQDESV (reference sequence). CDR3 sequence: CASSADGTGGLETFF. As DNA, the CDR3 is TGTGCCAGCAGCGCGGACGGGACGGGGGGGCTGGAGACTTTCTTT.

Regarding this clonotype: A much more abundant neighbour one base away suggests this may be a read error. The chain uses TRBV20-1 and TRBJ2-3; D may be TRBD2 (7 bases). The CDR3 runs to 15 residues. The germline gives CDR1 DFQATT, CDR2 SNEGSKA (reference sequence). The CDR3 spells CSTRGGSAGADTQYF. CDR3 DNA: TGCAGTACTAGAGGGGGGTCGGCGGGGGCAGATACGCAGTATTTT.

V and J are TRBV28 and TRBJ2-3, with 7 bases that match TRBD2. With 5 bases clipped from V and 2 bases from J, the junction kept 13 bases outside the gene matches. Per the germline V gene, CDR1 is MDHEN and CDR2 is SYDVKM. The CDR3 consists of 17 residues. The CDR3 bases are TGTGCCAGCAGTCCCACGGGACTACCTAAAAACACAGATACGCAGTATTTT. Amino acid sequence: CASSPTGLPKNTDTQYF.

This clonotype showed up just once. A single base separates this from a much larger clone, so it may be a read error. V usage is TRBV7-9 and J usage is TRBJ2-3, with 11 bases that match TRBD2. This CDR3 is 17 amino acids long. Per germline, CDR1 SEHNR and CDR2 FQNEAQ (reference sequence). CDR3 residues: CASSPAVLAGAADTHYF. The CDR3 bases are TGTGCCAGCAGCCCAGCGGTACTAGCGGGAGCTGCAGATACGCACTATTTT.

Here the CDR3 reads CASSPLTGGVSNQPQHF. CDR3 nucleotide sequence: TGTGCCAGCAGTCCCCTTACAGGGGGCGTAAGCAATCAGCCCCAGCATTTT. V usage is TRBV28 and J usage is TRBJ1-5; TRBD1 matches at 9 bases. CDR3 size: 17 residues. Looked up from germline, CDR1 is MDHEN and CDR2 is SYDVKM. J lost 1 base, V lost 5 bases, and 9 bases had no gene match.

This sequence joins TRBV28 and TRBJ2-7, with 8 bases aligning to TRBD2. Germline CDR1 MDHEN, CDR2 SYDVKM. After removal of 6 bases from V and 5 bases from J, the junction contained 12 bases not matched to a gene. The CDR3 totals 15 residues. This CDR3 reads CASSLIYGGAHEQYF. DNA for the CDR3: TGTGCCAGCAGCCTAATATACGGGGGGGCCCACGAGCAGTACTTC.

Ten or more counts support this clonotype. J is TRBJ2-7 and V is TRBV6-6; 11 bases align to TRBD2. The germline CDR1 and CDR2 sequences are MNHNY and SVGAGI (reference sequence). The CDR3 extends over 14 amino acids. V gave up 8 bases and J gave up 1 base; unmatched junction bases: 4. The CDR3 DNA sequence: TGTGCCAGCGGCATAGCGGGAGGGTCCTACGAGCAGTACTTC. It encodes CASGIAGGSYEQYF.

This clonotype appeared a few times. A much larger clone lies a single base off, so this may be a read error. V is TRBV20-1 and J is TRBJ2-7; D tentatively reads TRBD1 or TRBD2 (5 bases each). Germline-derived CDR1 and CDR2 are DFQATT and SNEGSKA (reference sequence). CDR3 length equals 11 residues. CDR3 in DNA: TGCAGTACTAGAGGGGACTACGAGCAGTACTTC. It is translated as CSTRGDYEQYF.

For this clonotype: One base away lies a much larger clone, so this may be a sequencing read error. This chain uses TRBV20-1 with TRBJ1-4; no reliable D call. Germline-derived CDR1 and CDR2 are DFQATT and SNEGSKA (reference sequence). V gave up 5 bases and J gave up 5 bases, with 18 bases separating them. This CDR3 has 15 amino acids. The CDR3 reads CSAYRRSDHNEKLFF. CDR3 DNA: TGCAGTGCTTATCGGAGATCCGACCACAATGAAAAACTGTTTTTT.

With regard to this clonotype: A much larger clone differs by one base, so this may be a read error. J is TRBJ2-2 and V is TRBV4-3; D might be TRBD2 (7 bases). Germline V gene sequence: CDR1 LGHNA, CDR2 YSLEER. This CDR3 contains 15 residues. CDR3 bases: TGCGCCAGAAGCCAAGGGGGGGCGCACACCGGGGAGCTGTTTTTT. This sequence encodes CARSQGGAHTGELFF.

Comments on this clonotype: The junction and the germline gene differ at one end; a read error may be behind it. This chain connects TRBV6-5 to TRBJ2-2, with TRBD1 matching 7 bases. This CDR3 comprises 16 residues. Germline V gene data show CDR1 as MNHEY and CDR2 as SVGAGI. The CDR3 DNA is TGTGCCAGCAGCTGGGGACAGTGGGCTTCATTCGGGGAGCTGTTTTTC. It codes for CASSWGQWASFGELFF.

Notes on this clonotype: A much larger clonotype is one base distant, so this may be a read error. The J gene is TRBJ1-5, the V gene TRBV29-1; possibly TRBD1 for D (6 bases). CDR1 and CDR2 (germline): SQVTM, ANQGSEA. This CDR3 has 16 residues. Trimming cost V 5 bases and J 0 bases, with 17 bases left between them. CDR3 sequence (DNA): TGCAGCGTTTCCTGGGCAGGGGCGGGTAGCAATCAGCCCCAGCATTTT. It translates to CSVSWAGAGSNQPQHF.

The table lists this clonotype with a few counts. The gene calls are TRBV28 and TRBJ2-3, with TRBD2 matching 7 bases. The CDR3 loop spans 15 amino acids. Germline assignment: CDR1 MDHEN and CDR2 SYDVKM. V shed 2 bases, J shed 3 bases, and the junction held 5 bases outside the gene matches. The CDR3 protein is CASSLLGGGTDTQYF. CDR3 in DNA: TGTGCCAGCAGTTTACTGGGCGGGGGTACAGATACGCAGTATTTT.

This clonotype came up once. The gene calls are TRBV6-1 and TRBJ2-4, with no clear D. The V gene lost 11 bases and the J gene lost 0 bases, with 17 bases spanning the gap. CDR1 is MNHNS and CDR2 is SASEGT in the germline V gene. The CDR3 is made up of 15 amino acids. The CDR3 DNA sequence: TGTGCCGGCATGATCGGTACCCAAGCCAAAAACATTCAGTACTTC. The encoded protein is CAGMIGTQAKNIQYF.

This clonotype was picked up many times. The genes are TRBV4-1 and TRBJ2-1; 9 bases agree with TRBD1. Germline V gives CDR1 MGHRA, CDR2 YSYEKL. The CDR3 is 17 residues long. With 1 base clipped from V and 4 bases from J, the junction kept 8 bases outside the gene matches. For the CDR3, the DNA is TGCGCCAGCAGCCAAGGCCCCGGGACAGGGACATACAATGAGCAGTTCTTC. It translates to CASSQGPGTGTYNEQFF.

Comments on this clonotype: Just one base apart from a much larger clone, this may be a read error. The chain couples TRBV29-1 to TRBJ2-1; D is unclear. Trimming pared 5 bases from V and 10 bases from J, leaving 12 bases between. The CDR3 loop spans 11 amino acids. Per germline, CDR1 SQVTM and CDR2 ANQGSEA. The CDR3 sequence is CSVLDVSEQFF. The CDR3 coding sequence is TGCAGCGTTTTGGACGTCTCGGAGCAGTTCTTC.

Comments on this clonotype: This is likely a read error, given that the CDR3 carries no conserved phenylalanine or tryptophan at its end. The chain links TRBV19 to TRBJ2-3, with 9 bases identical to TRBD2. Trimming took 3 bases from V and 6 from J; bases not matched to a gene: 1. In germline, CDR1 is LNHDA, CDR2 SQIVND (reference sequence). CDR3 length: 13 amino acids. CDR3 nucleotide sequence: TGTGCCAGTAGTATTGGACTAGCGGATACGCAGTATTTA. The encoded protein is CASSIGLADTQYL.

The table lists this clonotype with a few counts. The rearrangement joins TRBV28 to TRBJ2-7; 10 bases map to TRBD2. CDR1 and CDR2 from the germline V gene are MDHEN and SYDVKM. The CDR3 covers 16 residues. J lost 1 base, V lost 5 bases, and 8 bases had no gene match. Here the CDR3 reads CASSPPSGRGSYEQYF. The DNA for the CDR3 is TGTGCCAGCAGTCCCCCAAGCGGGAGGGGGTCCTACGAGCAGTACTTC.

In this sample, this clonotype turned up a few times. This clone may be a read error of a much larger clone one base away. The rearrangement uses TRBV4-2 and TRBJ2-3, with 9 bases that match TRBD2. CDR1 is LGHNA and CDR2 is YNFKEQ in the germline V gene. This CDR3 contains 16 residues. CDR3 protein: CANSQGRVRGGDTQYF. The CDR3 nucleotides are TGTGCCAACAGCCAAGGAAGGGTGCGGGGGGGAGATACGCAGTATTTT.

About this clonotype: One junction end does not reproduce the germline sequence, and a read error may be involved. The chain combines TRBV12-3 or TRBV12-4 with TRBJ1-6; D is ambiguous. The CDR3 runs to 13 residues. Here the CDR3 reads CPSSSASRSPLHF. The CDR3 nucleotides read TGTCCCAGCAGTTCGGCCAGCCGGTCACCCCTCCACTTT.

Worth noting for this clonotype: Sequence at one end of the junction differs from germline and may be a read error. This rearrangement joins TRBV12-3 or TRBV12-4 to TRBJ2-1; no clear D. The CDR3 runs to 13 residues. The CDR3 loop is CVSSLGRANEQFF. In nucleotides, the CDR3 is TGTGTCAGCAGTTTAGGACGAGCTAATGAGCAGTTCTTC.

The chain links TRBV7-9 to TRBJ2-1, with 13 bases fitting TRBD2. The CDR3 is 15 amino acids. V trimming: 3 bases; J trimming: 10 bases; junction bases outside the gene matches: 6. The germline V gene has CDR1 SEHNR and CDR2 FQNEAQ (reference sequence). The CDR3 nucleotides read TGTGCCAGCAGCTTTACTAGCGGGAGGGGCGACGAGCAGTTCTTC. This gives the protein CASSFTSGRGDEQFF. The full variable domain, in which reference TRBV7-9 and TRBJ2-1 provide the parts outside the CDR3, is DTGVSQNPRHKITKRGQNVTFRCDPISEHNRLYWYRQTLGQGPEFLTYFQNEAQLEKSRLLSDRFSAERPKGSFSTLEIQRTEQGDSAMYLCASSFTSGRGDEQFFGPGTRLTVL.

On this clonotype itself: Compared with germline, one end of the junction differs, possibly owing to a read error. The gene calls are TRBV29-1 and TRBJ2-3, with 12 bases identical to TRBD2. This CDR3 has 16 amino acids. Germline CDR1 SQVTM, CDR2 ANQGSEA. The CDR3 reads CSAAGTSGRVRDTHYF. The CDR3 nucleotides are TGCAGCGCCGCCGGGACTAGCGGGCGGGTTAGGGATACGCATTATTTT.

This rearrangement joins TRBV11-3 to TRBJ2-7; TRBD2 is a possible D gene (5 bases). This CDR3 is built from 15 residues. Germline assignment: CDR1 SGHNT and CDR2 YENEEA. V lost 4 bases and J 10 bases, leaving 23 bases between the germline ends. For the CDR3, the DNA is TGTGCCAGCAGCTCCTCAGCAGGCATCGACTATGATCAGTACTTC. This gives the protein CASSSSAGIDYDQYF.

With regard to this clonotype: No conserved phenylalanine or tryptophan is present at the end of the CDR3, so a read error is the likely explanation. CDR3 protein: CSVQTATGELFL. The DNA of the CDR3 is TGCAGTGTTCAGACTGCCACCGGTGAGCTGTTTCTT. V is TRBV29-1 and J is TRBJ2-2; the D is unclear. The CDR3 runs 12 residues. Looked up from germline, CDR1 is SQVTM and CDR2 is ANQGSEA.

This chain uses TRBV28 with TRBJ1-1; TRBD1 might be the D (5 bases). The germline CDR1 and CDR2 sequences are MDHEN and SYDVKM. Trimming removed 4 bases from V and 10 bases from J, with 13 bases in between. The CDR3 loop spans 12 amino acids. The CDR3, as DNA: TGTGCCAGCAGTTCCTCGGGGCCGCGAGCTTTCTTT. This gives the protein CASSSSGPRAFF.

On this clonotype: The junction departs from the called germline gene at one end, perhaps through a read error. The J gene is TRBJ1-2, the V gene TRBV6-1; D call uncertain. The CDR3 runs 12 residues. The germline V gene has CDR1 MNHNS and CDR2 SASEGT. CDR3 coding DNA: TGTGCCTGCAGTGAAGGGAGGATTGGCTATACCTTC. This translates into CACSEGRIGYTF.

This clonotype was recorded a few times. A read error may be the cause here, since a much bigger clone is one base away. The CDR3 nucleotides read TGCAGTGCTAGAACTACAGGGACGCTGCAGCCCCAGCATTTT. It specifies CSARTTGTLQPQHF. This chain joins TRBV20-1 and TRBJ1-5, with TRBD1 as a possible D gene (6 bases). CDR1 and CDR2 (germline): DFQATT, SNEGSKA (reference sequence). This CDR3 spans 14 amino acids. The V gene lost 2 bases and the J gene lost 7 bases, with 15 bases spanning the gap.

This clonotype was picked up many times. CDR3 sequence reads: CASSLASQETQYF. The CDR3 DNA sequence: TGTGCCAGCAGTTTAGCTAGCCAAGAGACCCAGTACTTC. The rearrangement uses TRBV12-3 or TRBV12-4 and TRBJ2-5; D call uncertain. The CDR3 runs 13 residues. Trimming shortened V by 0 bases and J by 1 base, and 3 bases separated the two germline ends.

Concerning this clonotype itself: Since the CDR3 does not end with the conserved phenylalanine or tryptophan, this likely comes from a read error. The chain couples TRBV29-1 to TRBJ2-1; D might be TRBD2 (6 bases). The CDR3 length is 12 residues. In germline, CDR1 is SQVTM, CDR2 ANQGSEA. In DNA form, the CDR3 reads TGCAGTGAATCGCCCAGCGGGAATGAGCAGTTCTTA. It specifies CSESPSGNEQFL.